These T cell receptor beta chains were read from a single sample in a study of T cells after yellow fever vaccination. One entry per CDR3 protein results from TCRdb running MiXCR on the 5' RACE reads. The sample holds roughly 110,000 distinct CDR3 sequences, under 9% seen once. The sequencing used CD8+ T cells sorted from PBMCs, collected 45 days after the yellow fever booster vaccination. Receptors originate from a man between 25 and 39 years old who received the YFV17D yellow fever vaccine. Each CDR3 is given with its conserved first and last residue. The D gene is left open where the match is weak. The size entry is marked missing in some rows and otherwise reads once, few, many or a size class.

J: TRBJ2-1; size: .; V: TRBV12-3/TRBV12-4; D: .; CDR3: CASSLLGQYNEQFF; DNA: TGTGCCAGCAGTTTATTAGGGCAATACAATGAGCAGTTCTTC
J: TRBJ2-7; size: many; V: TRBV4-3; D: .; CDR3: CASSPGGTVPNTYEQYF; DNA: TGCGCCAGCAGCCCTGGAGGGACGGTCCCCAACACCTACGAGCAGTACTTC
J: TRBJ2-1; size: few; V: TRBV6-1; D: .; CDR3: CASGPSTFYNEQFF; DNA: TGTGCCAGCGGCCCGAGCACATTTTACAATGAGCAGTTCTTC
J: TRBJ2-1; size: many; V: TRBV27; D: TRBD1; CDR3: CASSFAGGREQFF; DNA: TGTGCCAGCAGTTTTGCAGGGGGCAGGGAGCAGTTCTTC
J: TRBJ2-7; size: many; V: TRBV5-1; D: TRBD2; CDR3: CASTLTSGSLDEQYF; DNA: TGCGCCAGCACATTGACTAGCGGGAGTTTAGACGAGCAGTACTTC
J: TRBJ2-7; size: many; V: TRBV27; D: TRBD2; CDR3: CASSFLGGSSYEQYF; DNA: TGTGCCAGCAGTTTCCTGGGAGGGAGCTCCTACGAGCAGTACTTC
J: TRBJ2-7; size: .; V: TRBV6-2/TRBV6-3; D: .; CDR3: CASTLAGDLANEQYF; DNA: TGTGCCAGCACTCTAGCAGGCGACCTCGCTAACGAGCAGTACTTC
J: TRBJ2-7; size: many; V: TRBV5-1; D: TRBD2; CDR3: CASSFRSGSGYEQYF; DNA: TGCGCCAGCAGCTTTCGGAGCGGGAGTGGTTACGAGCAGTACTTC
J: TRBJ1-2; size: many; V: TRBV5-4; D: .; CDR3: CASREEDGYTF; DNA: TGTGCCAGCAGGGAAGAAGATGGCTACACCTTC
J: TRBJ2-3; size: many; V: TRBV12-3/TRBV12-4; D: TRBD2; CDR3: CASSASGRTDTQYF; DNA: TGTGCCAGCAGCGCTAGCGGGAGGACAGATACGCAGTATTTT
J: TRBJ1-1; size: many; V: TRBV7-6; D: TRBD1; CDR3: CASRQDRVNTEAFF; DNA: TGTGCCAGCAGACAAGACAGGGTGAACACTGAAGCTTTCTTT
J: TRBJ1-5; size: many; V: TRBV7-7; D: .; CDR3: CASSLEAGQPQHF; DNA: TGTGCTAGCAGCTTAGAGGCAGGGCAGCCCCAGCATTTT
J: TRBJ2-7; size: many; V: TRBV5-6; D: .; CDR3: CASGRGARHEQYF; DNA: TGTGCCAGCGGAAGAGGGGCCCGACACGAGCAGTACTTC
J: TRBJ2-3; size: few; V: TRBV9; D: .; CDR3: CASSASAGTDTQYF; DNA: TGTGCCAGCAGCGCTAGCGCAGGCACAGATACGCAGTATTTT
J: TRBJ2-4; size: many; V: TRBV2; D: .; CDR3: CASSDRGFLAKNIQYF; DNA: TGTGCCAGCAGTGATCGCGGTTTCCTAGCCAAAAACATTCAGTACTTC
J: TRBJ1-2; size: many; V: TRBV5-5; D: .; CDR3: CASSLGYSGYTF; DNA: TGTGCCAGCAGCTTAGGGTATTCTGGCTACACCTTC
J: TRBJ2-1; size: many; V: TRBV5-1; D: .; CDR3: CASSLTSINEQFF; DNA: TGCGCCAGCAGCTTGACTAGTATTAATGAGCAGTTCTTC
J: TRBJ1-2; size: many; V: TRBV20-1; D: .; CDR3: CSARRTDLYGYTF; DNA: TGCAGTGCTAGGAGGACAGACCTCTATGGCTACACCTTC
J: TRBJ2-7; size: many; V: TRBV9; D: .; CDR3: CASSVDSGSYEQYF; DNA: TGTGCCAGCAGCGTAGACAGCGGCTCCTACGAGCAGTACTTC
J: TRBJ1-1; size: .; V: TRBV6-6; D: .; CDR3: CASRPREAEAFF; DNA: TGTGCCAGCAGACCTAGGGAGGCTGAAGCTTTCTTT
J: TRBJ1-5; size: many; V: TRBV6-1; D: .; CDR3: CASSVGRDPNQPQHF; DNA: TGTGCCAGCAGTGTGGGCCGGGACCCAAATCAGCCCCAGCATTTT
J: TRBJ2-5; size: few; V: TRBV12-3/TRBV12-4; D: TRBD2; CDR3: CATPRREGETQYF; DNA: TGTGCCACCCCCCGGCGGGAGGGGGAGACCCAGTACTTC
J: TRBJ1-1; size: many; V: TRBV7-8; D: .; CDR3: CASRPTGAEAFF; DNA: TGTGCCAGCAGGCCTACAGGAGCCGAAGCTTTCTTT
J: TRBJ2-1; size: .; V: TRBV3-1; D: .; CDR3: CTSTLDAPGEQFF; DNA: TGTACCAGCACCCTGGACGCCCCAGGGGAGCAGTTCTTC
J: TRBJ2-5; size: many; V: TRBV20-1; D: TRBD2; CDR3: CSASVAGSQETQYF; DNA: TGCAGTGCTAGCGTAGCGGGGTCACAAGAGACCCAGTACTTC
J: TRBJ1-5; size: few; V: TRBV6-1; D: TRBD1; CDR3: CASSGPVTGLGQPQHF; DNA: TGTGCCAGCAGTGGCCCAGTGACAGGGTTGGGTCAGCCCCAGCATTTT
J: TRBJ2-7; size: many; V: TRBV5-1; D: TRBD1; CDR3: CASSTAETGGDYEQYF; DNA: TGCGCCAGCAGCACAGCCGAGACAGGGGGCGACTACGAGCAGTACTTC
J: TRBJ2-7; size: many; V: TRBV20-1; D: .; CDR3: CSATLIRGYEQYF; DNA: TGCAGTGCTACTCTGATCAGGGGTTACGAGCAGTACTTC
J: TRBJ2-3; size: many; V: TRBV29-1; D: TRBD2; CDR3: CSLSGLVEADTQYF; DNA: TGCAGCCTGTCGGGACTAGTTGAAGCAGATACGCAGTATTTT
J: TRBJ1-1; size: many; V: TRBV20-1; D: .; CDR3: CSAQINMNTEAFF; DNA: TGCAGTGCCCAAATAAACATGAACACTGAAGCTTTCTTT
J: TRBJ2-1; size: few; V: TRBV20-1; D: TRBD2; CDR3: CSATTSGSSNEQFF; DNA: TGCAGTGCTACGACTAGCGGGAGTTCAAATGAGCAGTTCTTC
J: TRBJ1-1; size: many; V: TRBV7-6; D: .; CDR3: CASSVGSRAFF; DNA: TGTGCCAGCAGCGTGGGGTCTCGAGCTTTCTTT
J: TRBJ2-7; size: few; V: TRBV6-1; D: .; CDR3: CASSPGQPGHEQYF; DNA: TGTGCCAGCAGTCCCGGACAACCGGGGCACGAGCAGTACTTC